These 29 T cell receptor beta chains came from one sample sequenced in a study of control samples from healthy donors and cancer patients. Generated by immunoSEQ multiplex PCR, the TCRdb table keeps only in-frame clones and is missing some. In the table there are about 150,000 clones, 85% to 95% of which are singletons. Sample: blood. The origin of the receptors is a man aged 40-49 years in good health.

The chain links TRBV7-8 to TRBJ1-5; 9 bases are shared with TRBD1. The CDR3 covers 15 residues. The germline V gene encodes CDR1 SGHVS and CDR2 FQNEAQ. The junction had 4 bases not matched to a gene; V was cut back by 3 bases and J by 4 bases. The CDR3 region is CASSFGTGSNQPQHF. DNA of the CDR3: TGTGCCAGCAGCTTTGGGACAGGGTCTAATCAGCCCCAGCATTTT.

The rearrangement joins TRBV7-9 to TRBJ1-3; no reliable D call. CDR1 and CDR2 from the germline V gene are SEHNR and FQNEAQ (reference sequence). This CDR3 spans 14 amino acids. Trimming removed 1 base at V and 5 bases at J, with 9 bases between. The CDR3 sequence is CASSLVGNRNTIYF. In nucleotides, the CDR3 is TGTGCCAGCAGCTTAGTAGGGAATAGAAACACCATATATTTT. Combining the CDR3 with reference TRBV7-9 and TRBJ1-3 gives the whole variable domain DTGVSQNPRHKITKRGQNVTFRCDPISEHNRLYWYRQTLGQGPEFLTYFQNEAQLEKSRLLSDRFSAERPKGSFSTLEIQRTEQGDSAMYLCASSLVGNRNTIYFGEGSWLTVV.

The genes are TRBV24-1 and TRBJ1-3; D not resolved. CDR3 length: 13 amino acids. CDR1 is KGHDR, CDR2 SFDVKD, per germline. With 7 bases removed from V and 2 bases from J, the gap between germline ends came to 8 bases. CDR3 amino acids: CATSPGTGNTIYF. CDR3 nucleotides: TGTGCCACCAGCCCCGGCACTGGAAACACCATATATTTT.

The gene calls are TRBV30 and TRBJ1-4, with 7 positions matching TRBD1. The germline gives CDR1 GTSNPN, CDR2 SVGIG (reference sequence). V gave up 0 bases and J gave up 4 bases; unmatched junction bases: 5. This CDR3 contains 15 residues. CDR3 amino acids: CAWSVRGQINEKLFF. The CDR3 nucleotides are TGTGCCTGGAGTGTACGGGGACAGATTAATGAAAAACTGTTTTTT.

This chain links TRBV9 with TRBJ2-7; 7 bases are shared with TRBD1. The CDR3 has 13 amino acids. Germline V CDR1 and CDR2: SGDLS, YYNGEE. With 0 bases clipped from V and 6 bases from J, the junction kept 3 bases outside the gene matches. The chain's CDR3 is CASSVARGIEQYF. CDR3 nucleotides: TGTGCCAGCAGCGTAGCCAGGGGGATCGAGCAGTACTTC.

The chain joins TRBV4-1 to TRBJ2-1; 9 nucleotides line up with TRBD1. The V segment lost 1 base and the J segment 8 bases; nucleotides outside the gene matches: 9. Germline V lookup: CDR1 MGHRA, CDR2 YSYEKL. The CDR3 consists of 16 residues. CDR3 coding DNA: TGCGCCAGCAGCCAAGGTCCGGGACAGGGTTCGTATGAGCAGTTCTTC. Translation: CASSQGPGQGSYEQFF.

This sequence joins TRBV4-3 and TRBJ1-6; TRBD1 matches at 11 bases. V lost 4 bases to trimming and J lost 8 bases; unmatched junction nucleotides: 4. Looked up from germline, CDR1 is LGHNA and CDR2 is YSLEER. The CDR3 is made up of 15 amino acids. DNA of the CDR3: TGCGCCAGCAGCCGGACAGGGGGCCCGGATTCACCCCTCCACTTT. Amino acid sequence: CASSRTGGPDSPLHF.

The chain employs TRBV29-1 and TRBJ1-1, with 9 nucleotides matching TRBD1. There are 16 residues in the CDR3. The germline V gene has CDR1 SQVTM and CDR2 ANQGSEA. J gave up 1 base and V 3 bases, and 9 bases lay outside the gene matches. The CDR3: CSVERTPGQGNTEAFF. In nucleotides, the CDR3 is TGCAGCGTTGAGCGTACTCCGGGACAGGGGAACACTGAAGCTTTCTTT.

The chain uses TRBV24-1 and TRBJ2-1, with TRBD1 identical over 7 bases. The germline gives CDR1 KGHDR, CDR2 SFDVKD. Trimming at V came to 3 bases and at J to 8 bases, leaving 3 bases not matched to a gene. CDR3 size: 13 residues. In DNA, the CDR3 is TGTGCCACCAGTGATACCGACAGGGATGAGCAGTTCTTC. The encoded protein is CATSDTDRDEQFF.

This chain uses TRBV3-1 (or the pseudogene TRBV3-2) with TRBJ1-2; TRBD1 is a possible D gene (6 bases). Trimming cost V 5 bases and J 1 base, with 14 bases left between them. This CDR3 has 15 residues. The germline V gene encodes CDR1 LGHDT and CDR2 YNNKEL (reference sequence). CDR3 DNA sequence: TGTGCCAGCAGCGGACGACAGGCACTTAACTATGGCTACACCTTC. Its translation is CASSGRQALNYGYTF.

The V and J genes are TRBV7-9 and TRBJ2-7; 12 nucleotides align to TRBD1. Germline-derived CDR1 and CDR2 are SEHNR and FQNEAQ (reference sequence). Trimming removed 7 bases from V and 5 bases from J; junction bases left unmatched: 9. The CDR3 loop spans 15 amino acids. CDR3 sequence: CASTRGGTGGDEQYF. CDR3 coding DNA: TGTGCCAGCACCCGGGGCGGGACAGGGGGCGACGAGCAGTACTTC.

V and J are TRBV30 and TRBJ1-2; D is uncertain. The CDR3 totals 14 residues. V shed 0 bases and J shed 3 bases, with 11 bases lying between them. Germline V gene sequence: CDR1 GTSNPN, CDR2 SVGIG (reference sequence). CDR3 bases: TGTGCCTGGAGTGTAGGCTTTCCGGACTATGGCTACACCTTC. Residues: CAWSVGFPDYGYTF.

V is TRBV7-7 and J is TRBJ1-3; no definite D call. The CDR3 runs 12 residues. The V gene lost 4 bases and the J gene lost 9 bases, with 10 bases spanning the gap. Germline V gene sequence: CDR1 SSHAT, CDR2 FNYEAQ (reference sequence). The CDR3 nucleotides are TGTGCCAGCAGCTCCTCCCGGGGCACCATATATTTT. Amino acids: CASSSSRGTIYF.

The chain carries TRBV5-1 and TRBJ1-1, with D hard to call. Germline lookup yields CDR1 SGHRS and CDR2 YFSETQ. Trimming stripped 0 bases from V and 0 bases from J, with 15 bases between. The length of the CDR3 is 17 residues. The CDR3 nucleotides are TGCGCCAGCAGCTTGGGGGGATGGTCGTCGATGAACACTGAAGCTTTCTTT. Amino acid sequence: CASSLGGWSSMNTEAFF.

The chain has TRBV6-1 and TRBJ1-1; possibly TRBD1 for D (6 bases). The V gene lost 0 bases and the J gene lost 5 bases, with 16 bases spanning the gap. The length of the CDR3 is 16 residues. Germline V gene data show CDR1 as MNHNS and CDR2 as SASEGT. The CDR3 protein is CASSEAVFWGQTEAFF. CDR3 sequence (DNA): TGTGCCAGCAGTGAAGCGGTGTTTTGGGGGCAGACTGAAGCTTTCTTT.

Only one count was recorded for this clone. The V gene is TRBV27, the J gene TRBJ2-3, with D perhaps TRBD1 or TRBD2 (6 bases each). There are 16 residues in the CDR3. V lost 3 bases and J lost 5, with 18 bases in between. Germline V gene sequence: CDR1 MNHEY, CDR2 SMNVEV (reference sequence). As DNA, the CDR3 is TGTGCCAGCAGTTTCGGATACCGGGGGCGAGTAGATACGCAGTATTTT. Its translation is CASSFGYRGRVDTQYF.

The chain is built from TRBV12-3 or TRBV12-4 and TRBJ1-1; 8 bases agree with TRBD1. The length of the CDR3 is 13 residues. J was trimmed by 6 bases and V by 6 bases; bases with no gene match: 6. CDR3 residues: CASRAGGAAEAFF. In DNA form, the CDR3 reads TGTGCCAGCAGAGCAGGGGGCGCGGCTGAAGCTTTCTTT.

V gene TRBV11-2 combines with J gene TRBJ1-3; D gene unclear. The V end lost 5 bases, the J end lost 0 bases, and 8 bases lay between the germline ends. CDR1 is SGHAT and CDR2 is FQNNGV in the germline V gene. The CDR3 runs to 14 residues. DNA for the CDR3: TGTGCCAGCAGCCGGCAGCTCTCTGGAAACACCATATATTTT. Translation: CASSRQLSGNTIYF.

The rearrangement joins TRBV6-5 to TRBJ1-6, with 10 nucleotides matching TRBD1. Germline V gives CDR1 MNHEY, CDR2 SVGAGI. The trim removed 6 bases at V and 11 bases at J, leaving 4 bases unmatched. CDR3 size: 13 residues. The chain's CDR3 is CASRRDRGAPLHF. The CDR3 DNA reads TGTGCCAGCAGGCGGGACAGGGGTGCACCCCTCCACTTT.

The V call is TRBV28, the J call TRBJ1-1; D not certain. Trimming cost V 5 bases and J 1 base, with 14 bases left between them. The germline V gene has CDR1 MDHEN and CDR2 SYDVKM. The CDR3 sequence is 15 residues long. CDR3 protein: CASSPLGRENTEAFF. The CDR3 coding sequence is TGTGCCAGCAGTCCTCTCGGAAGGGAGAACACTGAAGCTTTCTTT. The entire variable domain, with the rest obtained from reference TRBV28 and TRBJ1-1, is as follows: DVKVTQSSRYLVKRTGEKVFLECVQDMDHENMFWYRQDPGLGLRLIYFSYDVKMKEKGDIPEGYSVSREKKERFSLILESASTNQTSMYLCASSPLGRENTEAFFGQGTRLTVV.

This chain links TRBV7-2 with TRBJ2-2; a weak D match, TRBD1 (7 bases). Trimming cost V 5 bases and J 6 bases, with 16 bases left between them. CDR1 and CDR2 (germline): SGHTA, FQGNSA. This CDR3 is built from 15 residues. In nucleotides, the CDR3 is TGTGCCAGCAGCCAGGGGGGTTTCGGTCCCGGGGAGCTGTTTTTT. It encodes CASSQGGFGPGELFF.

Only one count was recorded for this clone. The chain combines TRBV4-3 with TRBJ2-3, with TRBD2 matching 11 bases. V gave up 5 bases and J gave up 3 bases; unmatched junction bases: 7. CDR1 and CDR2 from the germline V gene are LGHNA and YSLEER. This CDR3 comprises 16 residues. CDR3 in DNA: TGCGCCAGCAGCTCCCGACTAGCGGGGACGACAGATACGCAGTATTTT. Amino acids: CASSSRLAGTTDTQYF.

This rearrangement joins TRBV10-2 to TRBJ2-7; 10 positions match TRBD2. The germline gives CDR1 WSHSY, CDR2 SAAADI. This CDR3 has 14 residues. V was pared by 7 bases and J by 1 base, with 4 bases of the junction left unmatched. CDR3 in DNA: TGCGCCAGCAAGAGGACTAGCGGTTCCTACGAGCAGTACTTC. Translation: CASKRTSGSYEQYF.

The V and J genes are TRBV5-6 and TRBJ1-1, with TRBD1 as a possible D gene (5 bases). Trimming cost V 5 bases and J 5 bases, with 10 bases left between them. The CDR3 runs 12 residues. Germline V gene lookup returns CDR1 SGHDT and CDR2 YYEEEE. The CDR3 region is CASSLGATEAFF. In DNA, the CDR3 is TGTGCCAGCAGTTTAGGGGCAACTGAAGCTTTCTTT.

The V and J genes are TRBV14 and TRBJ2-3; 8 bases are shared with TRBD2. The CDR3 consists of 16 residues. J gave up 0 bases and V 4 bases, and 6 bases lay outside the gene matches. CDR1 SGHDN and CDR2 FVKESK come from the germline V gene. The CDR3 DNA reads TGTGCCAGCAGCCCCCCCGGGACTAGAAGCACAGATACGCAGTATTTT. Encoded protein: CASSPPGTRSTDTQYF.

The chain employs TRBV6-6 and TRBJ2-7, with D hard to call. Germline assignment: CDR1 MNHNY and CDR2 SVGAGI (reference sequence). Trimming removed 5 bases from V and 2 bases from J, with 13 bases in between. The CDR3 totals 14 residues. CDR3 in amino acids: CASSPMVPPYEQYF. The CDR3 coding sequence is TGTGCCAGCAGTCCAATGGTCCCTCCCTACGAGCAGTACTTC.

This clone was observed once. The J gene is TRBJ1-1, the V gene TRBV5-1; D is ambiguous. With 6 bases removed from V and 3 bases from J, the gap between germline ends came to 15 bases. The CDR3 spans 14 residues. The V gene's germline CDR1 is SGHRS and CDR2 YFSETQ. CDR3 bases: TGCGCCAGCAAAATGGGCGTTTCGGACACTGAAGCTTTCTTT. Encoded protein: CASKMGVSDTEAFF. Full variable domain (rest looked up from reference TRBV5-1 and TRBJ1-1): KAGVTQTPRYLIKTRGQQVTLSCSPISGHRSVSWYQQTPGQGLQFLFEYFSETQRNKGNFPGRFSGRQFSNSRSEMNVSTLELGDSALYLCASKMGVSDTEAFFGQGTRLTVV.

This clone has a single count. V gene TRBV5-5 combines with J gene TRBJ2-7; 9 bases match TRBD1. This CDR3 contains 14 residues. Germline CDR1 reads SGHKS; CDR2 reads YYEKEE (reference sequence). The trim removed 4 bases at V and 7 bases at J, leaving 9 bases unmatched. The CDR3 sequence: CASSATGTGIEQYF. The DNA of the CDR3 is TGTGCCAGCAGCGCTACCGGGACAGGGATTGAGCAGTACTTC.

The V gene is TRBV7-2, the J gene TRBJ2-1; D may match TRBD1 or TRBD2 (5 bases each). The germline V gene encodes CDR1 SGHTA and CDR2 FQGNSA. Deletions cut 5 bases from V and 12 bases from J, with 20 bases between. The CDR3 sequence is 14 residues long. The CDR3 loop reads CASSLSGTLATQFF. CDR3 bases: TGTGCCAGCAGCCTCTCCGGGACGTTGGCTACGCAGTTCTTC.